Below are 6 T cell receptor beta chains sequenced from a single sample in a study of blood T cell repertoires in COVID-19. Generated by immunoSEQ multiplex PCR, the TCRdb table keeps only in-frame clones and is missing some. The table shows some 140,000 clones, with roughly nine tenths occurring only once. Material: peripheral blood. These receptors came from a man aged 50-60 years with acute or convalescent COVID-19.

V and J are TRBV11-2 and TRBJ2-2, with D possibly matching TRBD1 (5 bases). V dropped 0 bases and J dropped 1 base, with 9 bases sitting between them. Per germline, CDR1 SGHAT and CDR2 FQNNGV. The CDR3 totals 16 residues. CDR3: CASSLENRLNTGELFF. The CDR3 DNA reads TGTGCCAGCAGCTTAGAAAACAGGCTGAACACCGGGGAGCTGTTTTTT.

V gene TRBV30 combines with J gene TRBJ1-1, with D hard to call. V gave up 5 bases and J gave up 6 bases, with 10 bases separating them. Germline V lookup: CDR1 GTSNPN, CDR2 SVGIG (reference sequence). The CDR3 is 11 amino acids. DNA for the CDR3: TGTGCCTGGCGGGGTTTCGCTGAAGCTTTCTTT. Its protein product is CAWRGFAEAFF.

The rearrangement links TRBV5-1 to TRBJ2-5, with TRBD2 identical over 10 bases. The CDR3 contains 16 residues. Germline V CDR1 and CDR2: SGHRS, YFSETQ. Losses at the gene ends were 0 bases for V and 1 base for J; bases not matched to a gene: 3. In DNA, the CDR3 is TGCGCCAGCAGCTTGGGGAGCGGGGGGGTCCAAGAGACCCAGTACTTC. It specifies CASSLGSGGVQETQYF.

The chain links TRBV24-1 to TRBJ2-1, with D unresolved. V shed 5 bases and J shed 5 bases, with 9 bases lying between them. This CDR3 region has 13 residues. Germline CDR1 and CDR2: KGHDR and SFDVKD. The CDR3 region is CATSVGENNEQFF. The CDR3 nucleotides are TGTGCCACCAGTGTCGGTGAGAACAATGAGCAGTTCTTC.

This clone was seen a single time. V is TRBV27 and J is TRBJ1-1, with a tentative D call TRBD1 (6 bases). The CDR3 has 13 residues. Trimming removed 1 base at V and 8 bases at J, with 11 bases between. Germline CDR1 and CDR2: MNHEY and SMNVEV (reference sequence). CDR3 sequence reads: CASSLWPGVEAFF. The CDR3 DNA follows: TGTGCCAGCAGTTTATGGCCAGGGGTCGAAGCTTTCTTT.

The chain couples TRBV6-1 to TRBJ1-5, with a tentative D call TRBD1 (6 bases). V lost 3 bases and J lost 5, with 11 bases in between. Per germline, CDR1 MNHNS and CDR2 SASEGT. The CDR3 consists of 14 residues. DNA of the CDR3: TGTGCCAGCAGTGACGGGGACACTCATCAGCCCCAGCATTTT. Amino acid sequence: CASSDGDTHQPQHF.